The 16 T cell receptor beta chains below come from one sample, sequenced in a study of OX40 agonist ivuxolimab in advanced cancers. TCRdb's table, derived via immunoSEQ multiplex PCR, lists solely in-frame clones and lacks some. The sample shows 70,000 to 80,000 clones, around 94% of them seen only once. The sequenced sample was CD4+ or CD8+ T cells sorted from blood, obtained in a trial of the OX40 agonist ivuxolimab. These receptors came from an adult with an advanced solid tumor such as melanoma, head and neck, liver or kidney cancer.

The chain combines TRBV10-3 with TRBJ2-3; 9 bases are a match to TRBD2. With V trimmed by 4 bases and J by 3 bases, 14 bases remained unmatched. There are 18 residues in the CDR3. Germline assignment: CDR1 ENHRY and CDR2 SYGVKD. This CDR3 reads CAISGPTSGGGGTDTQYF. In nucleotides, the CDR3 is TGTGCCATCAGTGGGCCGACTAGCGGAGGCGGGGGGACAGATACGCAGTATTTT.

The rearrangement links TRBV4-2 to TRBJ2-7, with 9 bases that match TRBD2. There are 14 residues in the CDR3. Unmatched junction bases numbered 6, after V lost 6 bases and J lost 3 bases. Per germline, CDR1 LGHNA and CDR2 YNFKEQ. CDR3 amino acids: CASRSGTSSYEQYF. As DNA, the CDR3 is TGTGCCAGCAGGTCCGGGACTAGCAGCTACGAGCAGTACTTC.

This chain uses TRBV7-9 with TRBJ2-1; D unclear. Germline loops: CDR1 SEHNR, CDR2 FQNEAQ (reference sequence). V lost 1 base, J lost 0 bases, and 7 bases lay in between. The CDR3 loop spans 15 amino acids. The CDR3 region has the DNA TGTGCCAGCAGCTTAGGACTGAGCTCCTACAATGAGCAGTTCTTC. Protein: CASSLGLSSYNEQFF.

The CDR3, as DNA: TGTGCCAGCAGTTTCCCGGCCCGGCAAGAGACCCAGTACTTC. Residues: CASSFPARQETQYF. V and J are TRBV27 and TRBJ2-5; D call uncertain. Germline V gives CDR1 MNHEY, CDR2 SMNVEV (reference sequence). Trimming stripped 3 bases from V and 2 bases from J, with 10 bases between. CDR3 length: 14 amino acids.

For the CDR3, the DNA is TGCGCCAGCAGCCAAGCACTTTTACAGGTCTACGAGCAGTACTTC. Amino acid sequence: CASSQALLQVYEQYF. V gene TRBV4-3 combines with J gene TRBJ2-7; tentative D call: TRBD1 (5 bases). V was shortened by 1 base and J by 3 bases, with 13 bases between the two germline ends. CDR3 length equals 15 residues. Germline assignment: CDR1 LGHNA and CDR2 YSLEER.

V usage is TRBV28 and J usage is TRBJ1-4, with TRBD1 as a possible D gene (6 bases). Trimming left V 4 bases short and J 7 bases short, with 16 bases between. Germline V gene lookup returns CDR1 MDHEN and CDR2 SYDVKM. The CDR3 runs 15 residues. The chain's CDR3 is CASSWGTGQSEKLFF. DNA for the CDR3: TGTGCCAGCAGTTGGGGCACAGGGCAGAGTGAAAAACTGTTTTTT.

This chain uses TRBV9 with TRBJ2-5, with TRBD2 identical over 10 bases. V trimming: 0 bases; J trimming: 2 bases; junction bases outside the gene matches: 4. The CDR3 spans 16 residues. Germline V CDR1 and CDR2: SGDLS, YYNGEE. The DNA of the CDR3 is TGTGCCAGCAGCGTAGGGACTAGCGGATCACAAGAGACCCAGTACTTC. Protein sequence: CASSVGTSGSQETQYF.

This clone was observed once. V gene TRBV9 combines with J gene TRBJ1-3, with 8 bases lining up with TRBD1. Germline CDR1 and CDR2: SGDLS and YYNGEE. J gave up 11 bases and V 2 bases, and 9 bases lay outside the gene matches. This CDR3 spans 14 amino acids. CDR3 sequence reads: CASSVGTGGIAIYF. DNA of the CDR3: TGTGCCAGCAGCGTTGGGACAGGTGGAATCGCCATATATTTT.

The V and J genes are TRBV9 and TRBJ1-2; tentatively, D is TRBD1 (5 bases). CDR3 length equals 13 residues. CDR1 is SGDLS, CDR2 YYNGEE, per germline. Trimming cost V 0 bases and J 7 bases, with 10 bases left between them. The CDR3: CASSVGWGTGYTF. The CDR3 DNA reads as TGTGCCAGCAGCGTAGGGTGGGGCACTGGCTACACCTTC.

This clone was observed a few times. V and J are TRBV14 and TRBJ1-1, with D uncertain. The CDR3 has 15 amino acids. CDR1 is SGHDN, CDR2 FVKESK, per germline. Trimming removed 0 bases at V and 7 bases at J, with 15 bases between. CDR3 residues: CASSQDSGSAFEAFF. For the CDR3, the DNA is TGTGCCAGCAGCCAAGATAGTGGCAGTGCATTTGAAGCTTTCTTT. Variable domain in full (rest from reference TRBV14 and TRBJ1-1): EAGVTQFPSHSVIEKGQTVTLRCDPISGHDNLYWYRRVMGKEIKFLLHFVKESKQDESGMPNNRFLAERTGGTYSTLKVQPAELEDSGVYFCASSQDSGSAFEAFFGQGTRLTVV.

The gene calls are TRBV27 and TRBJ1-2; 8 positions agree with TRBD1. The V segment lost 5 bases and the J segment 4 bases; nucleotides outside the gene matches: 15. Per the germline V gene, CDR1 is MNHEY and CDR2 is SMNVEV (reference sequence). The CDR3 contains 17 residues. The CDR3 nucleotides are TGTGCCAGCAGTCCCACTAGAGGACAGGGTGTCATCTATGGCTACACCTTC. It translates to CASSPTRGQGVIYGYTF.

The V call is TRBV19, the J call TRBJ1-1, with 9 bases fitting TRBD1. The length of the CDR3 is 11 residues. CDR1 and CDR2 (germline): LNHDA, SQIVND (reference sequence). The ends lost 11 bases at V and 4 bases at J; junction bases unmatched: 2. In DNA form, the CDR3 reads TGTGCCGGACAGGGGCGCACTGAAGCTTTCTTT. This encodes CAGQGRTEAFF.

The gene calls are TRBV9 and TRBJ1-2; unclear D gene. The CDR3 totals 13 residues. CDR1 and CDR2 from the germline V gene are SGDLS and YYNGEE. The V end lost 0 bases, the J end lost 4 bases, and 7 bases lay between the germline ends. Here the CDR3 DNA reads TGTGCCAGCAGCGTAGAGTTCTCCTATGGCTACACCTTC. Residues: CASSVEFSYGYTF.

This chain links TRBV6-1 with TRBJ2-5, with D perhaps being TRBD1 or TRBD2 (5 bases each). V shed 2 bases and J shed 5 bases, with 18 bases lying between them. The germline V gene encodes CDR1 MNHNS and CDR2 SASEGT. The length of the CDR3 is 16 residues. As DNA, the CDR3 is TGTGCCAGCAGTGAATCCCGGGACGGAGGCGGGGAGACCCAGTACTTC. Amino acids: CASSESRDGGGETQYF.

V is TRBV9 and J is TRBJ1-1; maybe TRBD1 (6 bases). The ends were cut back, 3 bases at V and 4 bases at J, with 22 bases in the middle. CDR1 and CDR2 (germline): SGDLS, YYNGEE. The CDR3 runs to 17 residues. In nucleotides, the CDR3 is TGTGCCAGCAGCGCAACGACCGTCCTACAGGGTCCCACTGAAGCTTTCTTT. It is translated as CASSATTVLQGPTEAFF. Supplemented by reference TRBV9 and TRBJ1-1, the full variable domain reads DSGVTQTPKHLITATGQRVTLRCSPRSGDLSVYWYQQSLDQGLQFLIQYYNGEERAKGNILERFSAQQFPDLHSELNLSSLELGDSALYFCASSATTVLQGPTEAFFGQGTRLTVV.

V is TRBV21-1 and J is TRBJ2-1; no DNA check was done on the table's D call, TRBD1. TRBV21-1 is marked as a pseudogene. The CDR3 has 14 residues. The CDR3 DNA is TGTGCCAGAAGACAGGGGAAGTTTGTCAATGAGCAGTTCTTC. The encoded protein is CARRQGKFVNEQFF.